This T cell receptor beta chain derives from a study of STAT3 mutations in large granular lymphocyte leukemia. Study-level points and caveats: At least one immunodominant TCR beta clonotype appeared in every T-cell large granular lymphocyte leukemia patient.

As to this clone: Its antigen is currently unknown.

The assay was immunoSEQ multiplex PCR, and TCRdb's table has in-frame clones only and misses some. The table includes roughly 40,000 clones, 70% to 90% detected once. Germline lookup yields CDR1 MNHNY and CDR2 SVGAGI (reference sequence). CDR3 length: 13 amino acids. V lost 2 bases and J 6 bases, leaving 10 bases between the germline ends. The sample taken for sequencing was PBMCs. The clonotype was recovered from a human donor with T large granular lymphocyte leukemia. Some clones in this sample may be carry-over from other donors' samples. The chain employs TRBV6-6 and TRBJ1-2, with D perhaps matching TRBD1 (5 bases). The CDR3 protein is CASSYEQVNGYTF. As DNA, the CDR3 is TGTGCCAGCAGTTACGAACAGGTTAATGGCTACACCTTC.